What follows are 2 T cell receptor beta chains derived from one specimen sequenced in a study of cytomegalovirus exposure and HLA in healthy donors. Both 60 Vbeta primers and 13 Jbeta primers went into the PCR. Assay used: immunoSEQ multiplex PCR; TCRdb lists only in-frame clones, some missing. The data hold some 150,000 clones, with around 79% observed a single time. The sample taken for sequencing was PBMCs. The receptors come from a woman between 35 and 50 years old in good health and CMV-seropositive.

In DNA form, the CDR3 reads TGTGCCAGCAGGAGTAGCGGGGCCGGGGAGCTGTTTTTT. As protein: CASRSSGAGELFF. The V gene is TRBV5-4, the J gene TRBJ2-2, with 8 bases lining up with TRBD2. Looked up from germline, CDR1 is SGHNT and CDR2 is YYREEE (reference sequence). This CDR3 contains 13 residues. Losses at the gene ends were 5 bases for V and 6 bases for J; bases not matched to a gene: 3.

This clone has just a few counts. Relative to the germline gene, one junction end is altered; a read error may explain this. This sequence joins TRBV4-1 and TRBJ2-1, with 9 bases lining up with TRBD2. The CDR3 is 15 amino acids. Germline lookup yields CDR1 MGHRA and CDR2 YSYEKL. This CDR3 is CASSLGGGDANEQFF. CDR3 coding DNA: TGTGCCAGCAGCTTAGGCGGGGGGGACGCCAATGAGCAGTTCTTC.